These 17 T cell receptor beta chains came from one sample sequenced in a study of T cell responses to AZD1222 COVID-19 vaccine. Clones were sequenced by immunoSEQ multiplex PCR, and TCRdb holds only the in-frame ones, with some missing. This table holds some 110,000 clones, 88% found once. The sequencing used peripheral blood, collected 28 days after the second AZD1222 dose. These receptors were taken from an adult who received the AZD1222 COVID-19 vaccine.

The V gene is TRBV7-2, the J gene TRBJ2-1, with D unresolved. V was cut by 1 base and J by 7 bases, with 14 bases left in between. Germline CDR1 reads SGHTA; CDR2 reads FQGNSA. This CDR3 spans 15 amino acids. The DNA for the CDR3 is TGTGCCAGCAGCTTAGTCGGGCCGGAGTATAATGAGCAGTTCTTC. It is translated as CASSLVGPEYNEQFF.

The CDR3 spells CASSSPSYGYTF. CDR3 DNA sequence: TGTGCCAGCAGCTCTCCATCCTATGGCTACACCTTC. The chain uses TRBV5-4 and TRBJ1-2; no definite D call. The CDR3 contains 12 residues. In germline, CDR1 is SGHNT, CDR2 YYREEE (reference sequence). Trimming shortened V by 3 bases and J by 4 bases, and 7 bases separated the two germline ends.

CDR3 DNA: TGTGCCAGCAGCTTGCAGGGGATCGGGGAGACCCAGTACTTC. It yields the protein CASSLQGIGETQYF. The rearrangement links TRBV7-3 to TRBJ2-5; D perhaps matches TRBD1 (6 bases). V was cut by 3 bases and J by 5 bases, with 13 bases left in between. The CDR3 consists of 14 residues. Germline values: CDR1 SGHTA, CDR2 FQGTGA.

The rearrangement joins TRBV25-1 to TRBJ1-6; 7 bases match TRBD1. This CDR3 spans 16 amino acids. Germline CDR1 MGHDK, CDR2 SYGVNS. Losses at the gene ends were 4 bases for V and 7 bases for J; bases not matched to a gene: 10. The CDR3 is CASSGGMGQKNSPLHF. The CDR3 bases are TGTGCCAGCAGTGGGGGTATGGGACAGAAGAATTCACCCCTCCACTTT. Full variable domain (rest looked up from reference TRBV25-1 and TRBJ1-6): EADIYQTPRYLVIGTGKKITLECSQTMGHDKMYWYQQDPGMELHLIHYSYGVNSTEKGDLSSESTVSRIRTEHFPLTLESARPSHTSQYLCASSGGMGQKNSPLHFGNGTRLTVT.

The chain is built from TRBV4-1 and TRBJ2-7; a weak D match, TRBD1 (5 bases). Germline values: CDR1 MGHRA, CDR2 YSYEKL. Trimming removed 1 base from V and 3 bases from J, with 10 bases in between. This CDR3 has 14 residues. Written as DNA, the CDR3 is TGCGCCAGCAGCCAAGTACAGGTTGTCTACGAGCAGTACTTC. This encodes CASSQVQVVYEQYF.

This clone has just one count. The chain has TRBV6-5 and TRBJ1-1; the D gene is possibly TRBD1 (6 bases). Germline-derived CDR1 and CDR2 are MNHEY and SVGAGI. The CDR3 runs to 15 residues. Trimming stripped 6 bases from V and 1 base from J, with 15 bases between. CDR3 bases: TGTGCCAGCAGGTGGGGGGCGAAGGCGAACACTGAAGCTTTCTTT. This encodes CASRWGAKANTEAFF.

The chain carries TRBV5-5 and TRBJ1-5; D gene uncertain. CDR3 length: 16 residues. The V and J ends lost 0 bases and 3 bases respectively, with 13 bases between them. Germline lookup yields CDR1 SGHKS and CDR2 YYEKEE (reference sequence). CDR3 coding DNA: TGTGCCAGCAGCTTGGTGGCAGAGACTTTCAATCAGCCCCAGCATTTT. It yields the protein CASSLVAETFNQPQHF.

The chain couples TRBV6-5 to TRBJ2-7; TRBD1 aligns across 10 bases. J lost 7 bases, V lost 6 bases, and 6 bases had no gene match. Germline lookup yields CDR1 MNHEY and CDR2 SVGAGI. The CDR3 extends over 13 amino acids. The CDR3 region is CASSSDRGREQYF. The DNA for the CDR3 is TGTGCCAGCAGCTCCGACAGGGGGCGAGAGCAGTACTTC.

The rearrangement links TRBV7-2 to TRBJ1-4; D is undetermined. Germline V gene lookup returns CDR1 SGHTA and CDR2 FQGNSA. This CDR3 comprises 17 residues. V was cut by 2 bases and J by 0 bases, with 13 bases left in between. CDR3 nucleotide sequence: TGTGCCAGCAGCTTAAGAGCGTCATTTGCAACTAATGAAAAACTGTTTTTT. As protein: CASSLRASFATNEKLFF.

The chain is built from TRBV2 and TRBJ1-1; D uncertain. The germline V gene encodes CDR1 SNHLY and CDR2 FYNNEI. This CDR3 is 12 amino acids long. Trimming left V 3 bases short and J 1 base short, with 3 bases between. The CDR3 sequence is CASSERNTEAFF. The CDR3 DNA is TGTGCCAGCAGTGAGCGGAACACTGAAGCTTTCTTT.

V is TRBV6-4 and J is TRBJ1-1; a weak D match, TRBD1 (5 bases). Per germline, CDR1 MRHNA and CDR2 SNTAGT. The V end was cut by 10 bases, the J end by 3 bases, with 15 bases between. The CDR3 is made up of 13 amino acids. CDR3 amino acids: CATRARADTEAFF. CDR3 coding DNA: TGTGCCACCAGGGCCCGGGCGGACACTGAAGCTTTCTTT.

This clone was picked up one time. The V gene is TRBV3-1 (or the pseudogene TRBV3-2), the J gene TRBJ1-3; 9 bases match TRBD1. The CDR3 sequence is 17 residues long. The V and J ends lost 3 bases and 2 bases, in that order; junction bases with no gene match: 8. Germline values: CDR1 LGHDT, CDR2 YNNKEL (reference sequence). The DNA of the CDR3 is TGTGCCAGCAGCCAGACGGCGGGACAGGGAGCTGGAAACACCATATATTTT. It translates to CASSQTAGQGAGNTIYF.

A remark on this clone: The missing conserved phenylalanine or tryptophan at the end of this CDR3 makes a read error likely. It is unclear where the CDR3 begins or ends on the DNA, so no DNA is shown, and the CDR3 is as TCRdb lists it. The genes are TRBV6-5 and TRBJ1-1. Germline V CDR1 and CDR2: MNHEY, SVGAGI. A total of 8 residues make up the CDR3, ends included. CDR3 sequence reads: CASTDLDV.

This clone came up once. The chain joins TRBV11-2 to TRBJ1-1; no clear D. Trimming stripped 5 bases from V and 1 base from J, with 14 bases between. Germline loops: CDR1 SGHAT, CDR2 FQNNGV. There are 15 residues in the CDR3. The CDR3 sequence: CASSPTGTPNTEAFF. The CDR3, as DNA: TGTGCCAGCAGCCCAACCGGAACGCCGAACACTGAAGCTTTCTTT.

V is TRBV4-3 and J is TRBJ2-7; 11 bases are shared with TRBD2. Germline values: CDR1 LGHNA, CDR2 YSLEER. The CDR3 contains 17 residues. V shed 1 base, J shed 2 bases, and the junction held 7 bases outside the gene matches. The CDR3 here is CASSQVWGLAETYEQYF. The CDR3 DNA follows: TGCGCCAGCAGCCAAGTCTGGGGACTAGCGGAAACCTACGAGCAGTACTTC.

This sequence joins TRBV27 and TRBJ2-2; 8 nucleotides agree with TRBD1. Looked up from germline, CDR1 is MNHEY and CDR2 is SMNVEV (reference sequence). This CDR3 is built from 14 residues. Trimming at V came to 6 bases and at J to 7 bases, leaving 7 bases not matched to a gene. This chain's CDR3 is CASSSQTGVGELFF. The CDR3 bases are TGTGCCAGCAGCTCCCAGACAGGGGTCGGGGAGCTGTTTTTT.

J is TRBJ2-7 and V is TRBV28; 8 bases match TRBD1. V shed 5 bases and J 3 bases; nucleotides not matched to a gene: 15. Germline lookup yields CDR1 MDHEN and CDR2 SYDVKM. CDR3 length: 17 amino acids. The CDR3 here is CASSPSPGQGMYYEQYF. The CDR3 nucleotides are TGTGCCAGCAGTCCCTCCCCCGGACAGGGTATGTACTACGAGCAGTACTTC.